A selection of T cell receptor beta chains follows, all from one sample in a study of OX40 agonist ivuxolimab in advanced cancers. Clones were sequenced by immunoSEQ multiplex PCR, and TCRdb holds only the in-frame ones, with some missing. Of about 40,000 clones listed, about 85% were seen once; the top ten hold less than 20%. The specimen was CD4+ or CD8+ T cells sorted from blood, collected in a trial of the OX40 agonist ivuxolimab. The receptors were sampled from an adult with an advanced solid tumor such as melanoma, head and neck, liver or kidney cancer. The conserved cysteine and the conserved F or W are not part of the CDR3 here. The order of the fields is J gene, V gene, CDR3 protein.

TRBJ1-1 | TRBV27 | ASSFDGGGTEAF
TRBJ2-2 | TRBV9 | ASSPGGDAGELF
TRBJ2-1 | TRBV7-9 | ASSLEVGMTYNEQF
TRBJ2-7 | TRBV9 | ASGAGGGYEQY
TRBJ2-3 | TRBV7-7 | ASSADRTDTQY
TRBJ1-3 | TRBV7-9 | ASSLGAGLGPGNTIY
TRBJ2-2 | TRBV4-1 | ASSQGPGQRTDTGELF
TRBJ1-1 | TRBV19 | ASSIDRSYNTEAF
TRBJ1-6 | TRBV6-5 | ASSYSGDKLPPLH
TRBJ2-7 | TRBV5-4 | ASSLGAETYEQY
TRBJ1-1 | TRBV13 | ASSSNRGPGTEAF
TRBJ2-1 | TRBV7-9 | ATDWVLSSYNEQF
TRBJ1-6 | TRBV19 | ASTPGQGVSYNSPLH
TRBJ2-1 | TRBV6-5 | ASSPRVPDNEQF
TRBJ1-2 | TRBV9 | ASSVEGQVFNYGYT
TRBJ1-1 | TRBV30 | ACHSGAVTF
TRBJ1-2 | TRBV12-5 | ASGSEGVGGYT
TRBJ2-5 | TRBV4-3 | ASSQALPTQETQY
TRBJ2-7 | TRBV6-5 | ASSTRDRGPYEQY
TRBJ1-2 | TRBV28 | ASARDRVYGYT
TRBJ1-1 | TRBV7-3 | ASSTGVGVGNTEAF
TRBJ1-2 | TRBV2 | ASSEEGGAGGYGYT
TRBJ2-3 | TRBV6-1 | ASSAPLAVNTDTQY
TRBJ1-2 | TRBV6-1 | ASSVPGISYGYT
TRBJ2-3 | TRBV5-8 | ASSSPRGGGTDTQY
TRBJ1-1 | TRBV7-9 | ASNHIDGGTTEAF
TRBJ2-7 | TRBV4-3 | ASSRDGAYEQY
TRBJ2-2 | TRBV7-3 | ASSSRDRVFSGELF
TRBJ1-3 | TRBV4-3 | ASSQGRVGNTIY
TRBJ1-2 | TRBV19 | ASSIDFTGSNYGYT
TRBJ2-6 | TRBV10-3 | AITNTGQGPPGANVLT
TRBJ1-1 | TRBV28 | ASSWTGKNTEAF
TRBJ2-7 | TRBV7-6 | ASSGGQGSSYEQY
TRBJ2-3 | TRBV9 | ASSKSTDTQY
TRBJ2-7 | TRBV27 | ASSLTGIAYEQY
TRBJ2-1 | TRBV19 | ASSIVAGYPYNEQF
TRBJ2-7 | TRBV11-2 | ASSLYRPGTEQY
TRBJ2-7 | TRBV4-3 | ASSQEAGPHYEQY
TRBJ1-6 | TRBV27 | ASRSRTGGSPLH
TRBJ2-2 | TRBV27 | ASSLGLQGELLAGGDTGELF
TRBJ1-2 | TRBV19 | ASSMMGRGQSYT
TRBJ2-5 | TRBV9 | ASSANPGQGAEETQY
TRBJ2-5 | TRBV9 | ASSGTGATYQETQY
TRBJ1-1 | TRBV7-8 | ASSIFTGTGNGEAF
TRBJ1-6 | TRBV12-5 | ASASLSGGASSPLH
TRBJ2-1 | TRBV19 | ASKGPGSYNEQF
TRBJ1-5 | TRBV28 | ASSLASAGNQPQH
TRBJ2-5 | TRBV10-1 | ATLWGKETQY
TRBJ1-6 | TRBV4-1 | ASSQGASPLH
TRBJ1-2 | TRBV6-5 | ASSYLGGDGYT